The rows below give T cell receptor beta chains drawn from one sample of a study of regulatory T cells in long-lasting Graves disease. Each CDR3 protein gets one entry after TCRdb re-called the multiplex PCR reads with MiXCR. The sample contains fewer than 450,000 distinct CDR3 sequences, roughly 20% of which appear only once. The sequencing here drew on peripheral blood mononuclear cells (PBMCs), taken when the disease was refractory, from a patient treated with antithyroid drugs. The receptors were gathered from a female donor with Graves disease. CDR3s include the opening cysteine and the closing phenylalanine or tryptophan. D genes are given only for firm matches. Not all rows give a size; the values are once, few, many and, for expanded clones, a class.

TRBV4-3	TRBJ2-5	.	TRBD2	TGCGCCAGCAGCCCCGCTTGGGCTAGCGGGAACCAAGAGACCCAGTACTTC	CASSPAWASGNQETQYF
TRBV6-1	TRBJ2-7	.	.	TGTGCCAGCAGAGGGCCTGGGGACGAGCAGTACTTC	CASRGPGDEQYF
TRBV24-1	TRBJ2-4	.	.	TGTGCCACCCCAGCCCCCGAAGCCAAAAACACTCAGTACTTC	CATPAPEAKNTQYF
TRBV5-5	TRBJ2-5	many	TRBD1	TGTGCCAGCAGAAGACAGGGGGAGACCCAGTACTTC	CASRRQGETQYF
TRBV6-2/TRBV6-3	TRBJ2-7	few	TRBD2	TGTGCCAGCAGTTACTTCACCGGGACTAGACCTTACGAGCAGTACTTC	CASSYFTGTRPYEQYF
TRBV27	TRBJ2-1	.	.	TGTGCCAGCAGTCCGGGACACTCCCCCTCCTACAATGAGCAGTTCTTC	CASSPGHSPSYNEQFF
TRBV12-3/TRBV12-4	TRBJ2-2	many	.	TGTGCCAGCAGGGGGCTAGCGGGACAGGCCGGGGAGCTGTTTTTT	CASRGLAGQAGELFF
TRBV6-5	TRBJ2-7	.	.	TGTGCCAACAGTTACGGTGGATCCTACGAGCAGTACTTC	CANSYGGSYEQYF
TRBV28	TRBJ2-7	few	.	TGTGCCAGCATCAGTCCCCTCTACGAGCAGTACTTC	CASISPLYEQYF
TRBV11-2	TRBJ1-6	.	TRBD1	TGTGCCAGCAGCTCAGAGGGGGCTGTGAACTCACCCCTCCACTTT	CASSSEGAVNSPLHF
TRBV29-1	TRBJ1-2	.	TRBD1	TGCAGCGTTGGAAGGGCTACAGGGGATCCTGGCTATGGCTACACCTTC	CSVGRATGDPGYGYTF
TRBV7-8	TRBJ1-1	many	.	TGTGCCAGCAGCTTAGTGCGGCAGAACACTGAAGCTTTCTTT	CASSLVRQNTEAFF
TRBV9	TRBJ1-1	.	.	TGTGCCAGCAGCGTAGGCGGGCAGAGCACTGAAGCTTTCTTT	CASSVGGQSTEAFF
TRBV20-1	TRBJ1-5	many	.	TGCAGTGCCGTCGAACAGGGAAATAGCAATCAGCCCCAGCATTTT	CSAVEQGNSNQPQHF
TRBV24-1	TRBJ2-1	few	.	TGTGCCACCAAATCGGCCCCGGACGGCGAGCAGTTCTTC	CATKSAPDGEQFF
TRBV7-8	TRBJ1-6	many	.	TGTGCCAGCAGCTTAGGGGGAGGATCACCCCTCCACTTT	CASSLGGGSPLHF
TRBV7-2	TRBJ2-7	few	TRBD2	TGCGCCAGCAGCCAGACTAGCGGGAGATCCGTCTACGAGCAGTACTTC	CASSQTSGRSVYEQYF
TRBV2	TRBJ1-1	many	.	TGTGCCAGCGGGGGACAATTTCTGAACACTGAAGCTTTCTTT	CASGGQFLNTEAFF
TRBV2	TRBJ2-7	.	.	TGTGCCAGCAGCCCCGCAAGGGCCTATAGCTACGAGCAGTACTTC	CASSPARAYSYEQYF
TRBV20-1	TRBJ2-5	few	TRBD2	TGCAGTGCTAGAGGACTAGCGGGAGTAGAGTGGGAAGAGACCCAGTACTTC	CSARGLAGVEWEETQYF